The present T cell receptor (beta chain) was sequenced within a study of blood T cells in healthy people across ages. Points from the study as a whole: Naive and antigen-experienced cells could not be conclusively compared, given unsorted PBMCs.

This clonotype was seen more than once but under ten times. Antigen: not known. V lost 6 bases to trimming and J lost 2 bases, with 20 bases between them. In germline, CDR1 is MDHEN, CDR2 SYDVKM. The CDR3 runs to 16 residues. Isolated PBMCs totaled at least 6 million in each sample. Alongside a J-beta primer mix, a sample-barcoded 5' primer served in a second PCR lasting about 7 to 12 cycles. TCRdb recomputed calls from the 5' RACE reads with MiXCR, one row per CDR3 protein. The data contain 2 million or so distinct CDR3 sequences, 49% of them singletons. The origin of this receptor is a woman in her thirties or forties in good health. This chain connects TRBV28 to TRBJ2-7; possible D gene TRBD1, 5 bases. The sample taken for sequencing was blood. CDR3 loop: CASRAYLLGATYEQYF. As DNA, the CDR3 is TGTGCCAGCAGGGCCTACCTGCTAGGGGCCACCTACGAGCAGTACTTC.